The 23 T cell receptor beta chains presented below share a single source sample, sequenced in a study of OX40 agonist ivuxolimab in advanced cancers. Libraries were prepared by immunoSEQ multiplex PCR; TCRdb keeps only in-frame clonotypes and omits some of them. Of 55,000 to 75,000 clones in the sample, roughly 86% were seen once. The sequences come from CD4+ or CD8+ T cells sorted from blood, collected in a trial of the OX40 agonist ivuxolimab. These receptor sequences come from an adult with an advanced solid tumor such as melanoma, head and neck, liver or kidney cancer.

V is TRBV10-3 and J is TRBJ1-1, with no clear D. Between the trimmed V and J ends, which lost 4 bases and 1 base, there was a span of 7 bases. Germline V gene lookup returns CDR1 ENHRY and CDR2 SYGVKD. The length of the CDR3 is 13 residues. DNA for the CDR3: TGTGCCATCAGTGTTGGAGAGAACACTGAAGCTTTCTTT. Protein product: CAISVGENTEAFF.

The V call is TRBV28, the J call TRBJ1-5; D unresolved. This CDR3 comprises 13 residues. V was cut by 3 bases and J by 4 bases, with 7 bases left in between. Germline V gene data show CDR1 as MDHEN and CDR2 as SYDVKM. CDR3 bases: TGTGCCAGCAGTTTGGACGGGAATCAGCCCCAGCATTTT. It is translated as CASSLDGNQPQHF. The whole variable domain, filled in from reference TRBV28 and TRBJ1-5, reads DVKVTQSSRYLVKRTGEKVFLECVQDMDHENMFWYRQDPGLGLRLIYFSYDVKMKEKGDIPEGYSVSREKKERFSLILESASTNQTSMYLCASSLDGNQPQHFGDGTRLSIL.

The gene calls are TRBV5-1 and TRBJ2-5; TRBD2 aligns across 12 bases. Germline V lookup: CDR1 SGHRS, CDR2 YFSETQ. This CDR3 contains 15 residues. V lost 5 bases, J lost 4 bases, and 6 bases stayed unmatched. This CDR3 is CASRLTSGRVETQYF. CDR3 nucleotides: TGCGCCAGCAGGTTGACTAGCGGGAGAGTAGAGACCCAGTACTTC.

V usage is TRBV9 and J usage is TRBJ1-5; tentative D call: TRBD1 (5 bases). Germline V gene data show CDR1 as SGDLS and CDR2 as YYNGEE. V was trimmed by 0 bases and J by 5 bases, leaving 12 bases between them. This CDR3 has 15 amino acids. The CDR3, as DNA: TGTGCCAGCAGCGTAGGCTCCGCGGGGGATCAGCCCCAGCATTTT. Translation gives CASSVGSAGDQPQHF.

The chain uses TRBV6-5 and TRBJ2-3; 13 nucleotides line up with TRBD2. The V segment lost 0 bases and the J segment 10 bases; nucleotides outside the gene matches: 4. This CDR3 is built from 15 residues. Germline lookup yields CDR1 MNHEY and CDR2 SVGAGI. This CDR3 reads CASSYSGLAGVSQYF. The CDR3 DNA reads as TGTGCCAGCAGTTACTCCGGACTAGCGGGAGTATCGCAGTATTTT.

This rearrangement joins TRBV7-2 to TRBJ1-2; TRBD1 might be the D (6 bases). V shed 1 base and J shed 0 bases, with 6 bases lying between them. Looked up from germline, CDR1 is SGHTA and CDR2 is FQGNSA. CDR3 length: 14 residues. As DNA, the CDR3 is TGTGCCAGCAGCTTAGACAGGGCTAACTATGGCTACACCTTC. The encoded protein is CASSLDRANYGYTF.

The chain uses TRBV7-9 and TRBJ2-5; TRBD2 matches 13 bases. The junction had 4 bases not matched to a gene; V was cut back by 5 bases and J by 4 bases. The germline V gene has CDR1 SEHNR and CDR2 FQNEAQ (reference sequence). This CDR3 has 15 amino acids. CDR3 amino acids: CASSPRTSGRETQYF. In nucleotides, the CDR3 is TGTGCCAGCAGCCCCCGGACTAGCGGGAGAGAGACCCAGTACTTC.

This CDR3 is CASSTFRLAGVYEQYF. CDR3 DNA: TGTGCCAGCAGCACCTTCAGACTAGCGGGAGTCTACGAGCAGTACTTC. The chain links TRBV21-1 to TRBJ2-7; TRBD2, the table's D call, was not compared with the DNA. TRBV21-1 is termed a pseudogene. The CDR3 has 16 residues.

The V call is TRBV6-5, the J call TRBJ1-3, with 7 bases lining up with TRBD1. Trimming took 2 bases from V and 2 from J; bases not matched to a gene: 6. The germline gives CDR1 MNHEY, CDR2 SVGAGI. The CDR3 covers 16 residues. DNA of the CDR3: TGTGCCAGCAGTTACGGCCGGGACAGTGCTGGAAACACCATATATTTT. Amino acids: CASSYGRDSAGNTIYF.

This clone occurred many times. The chain recombines TRBV5-1 with TRBJ2-3; maybe TRBD1 (5 bases). CDR1 is SGHRS, CDR2 YFSETQ, per germline. The V gene lost 5 bases and the J gene lost 5 bases, with 9 bases spanning the gap. The CDR3 is 12 amino acids. The CDR3 bases are TGCGCCAGCAGGGAACAGGTAGATACGCAGTATTTT. Encoded protein: CASREQVDTQYF.

This sequence joins TRBV6-5 and TRBJ2-7, with D perhaps given as TRBD1 or TRBD2 (5 bases each). V lost 2 bases and J lost 4, with 12 bases in between. This CDR3 comprises 14 residues. Germline V gene lookup returns CDR1 MNHEY and CDR2 SVGAGI. CDR3 protein: CASSYGGRTYEQYF. CDR3 sequence (DNA): TGTGCCAGCAGTTACGGGGGACGGACTTACGAGCAGTACTTC.

This clone has a handful of counts. The gene calls are TRBV7-2 and TRBJ1-5; D uncertain. Trimming pared 5 bases from V and 3 bases from J, leaving 11 bases between. Germline V gives CDR1 SGHTA, CDR2 FQGNSA. CDR3 size: 14 residues. CDR3 nucleotides: TGTGCCAGCAGCCCACAGTCTCCCAATCAGCCCCAGCATTTT. Protein sequence: CASSPQSPNQPQHF.

The chain combines TRBV7-2 with TRBJ2-5, with 13 bases aligning to TRBD2. The CDR3 loop spans 15 amino acids. Germline-derived CDR1 and CDR2 are SGHTA and FQGNSA. With V trimmed by 6 bases and J by 4 bases, 5 bases remained unmatched. CDR3 amino acids: CASRPGTSGIETQYF. The CDR3 DNA is TGTGCCAGCAGGCCCGGGACTAGCGGGATAGAGACCCAGTACTTC. Together with reference TRBV7-2 and TRBJ2-5, the CDR3 gives the full variable domain: GAGVSQSPSNKVTEKGKDVELRCDPISGHTALYWYRQSLGQGLEFLIYFQGNSAPDKSGLPSDRFSAERTGGSVSTLTIQRTQQEDSAVYLCASRPGTSGIETQYFGPGTRLLVL.

Concerning this clone: Different DNA sequences within this sample yield the same CDR3. The chain carries TRBV6-4 and TRBJ2-2; D gene ambiguous. Trimming removed 3 bases from V and 4 bases from J, with 9 bases in between. The CDR3 totals 14 residues. Germline V gene lookup returns CDR1 MRHNA and CDR2 SNTAGT. The CDR3 here is CASSDTEFTGELFF. The CDR3, as DNA: TGTGCCAGCAGTGATACGGAGTTCACCGGGGAGCTGTTTTTT.

The chain carries TRBV13 and TRBJ2-2; D might be TRBD1 (5 bases). Trimming left V 2 bases short and J 1 base short, with 8 bases between. Germline loops: CDR1 PRHDT, CDR2 FYEKMQ (reference sequence). This CDR3 has 15 amino acids. The CDR3 DNA reads TGTGCCAGCAGCTTAAGACAGCTGAACACCGGGGAGCTGTTTTTT. It codes for CASSLRQLNTGELFF. The whole variable domain, filled in from reference TRBV13 and TRBJ2-2, reads AAGVIQSPRHLIKEKRETATLKCYPIPRHDTVYWYQQGPGQDPQFLISFYEKMQSDKGSIPDRFSAQQFSDYHSELNMSSLELGDSALYFCASSLRQLNTGELFFGEGSRLTVL.

The chain uses TRBV11-2 and TRBJ2-3, with 8 positions matching TRBD2. This CDR3 has 16 residues. V shed 2 bases and J 5 bases; nucleotides not matched to a gene: 9. Germline CDR1 reads SGHAT; CDR2 reads FQNNGV. CDR3 protein: CASSLLSSGGRDTQYF. The CDR3 DNA reads as TGTGCCAGCAGCTTACTTAGTTCGGGAGGGCGAGATACGCAGTATTTT.

This rearrangement joins TRBV2 to TRBJ2-5, with 8 nucleotides matching TRBD1. The J call may be mistaken, given a closer DNA end match to TRBJ2-7. The germline V gene has CDR1 SNHLY and CDR2 FYNNEI. The CDR3 spans 15 residues. The CDR3 is CASWGTGGLLYEQYF. The CDR3 DNA is TGTGCCAGCTGGGGAACAGGGGGGCTTCTCTACGAGCAGTACTTC.

This clone is a singleton in its sample. The chain links TRBV7-9 to TRBJ2-7; TRBD2 matches at 7 bases. The J segment lost 5 bases and the V segment lost 4 bases, leaving 11 bases of the junction unmatched. Germline CDR1 is SEHNR and CDR2 is FQNEAQ (reference sequence). The CDR3 extends over 15 amino acids. CDR3 sequence (DNA): TGTGCCAGCAGCTCCTCAGCGGGATTACCCAACGAGCAGTACTTC. This codes for CASSSSAGLPNEQYF.

The chain is built from TRBV6-6 and TRBJ2-7; 9 bases match TRBD2. Germline CDR1 is MNHNY and CDR2 is SVGAGI (reference sequence). This CDR3 is 16 amino acids long. The V and J ends lost 5 bases and 4 bases, in that order; junction bases with no gene match: 12. The CDR3 is CASSPGGREGRYEQYF. The CDR3 DNA reads as TGTGCCAGCAGTCCCGGGGGGCGGGAGGGCCGATACGAGCAGTACTTC.

CDR3 nucleotides: TGTGCCAGCACCACGGGGACCGCCGTGAACGAGCAGTACTTC. This translates into CASTTGTAVNEQYF. This sequence joins TRBV28 and TRBJ2-7; D possibly uses TRBD1 or TRBD2 (5 bases each). Trimming pared 7 bases from V and 5 bases from J, leaving 18 bases between. The CDR3 is 14 residues long. Germline CDR1 is MDHEN and CDR2 is SYDVKM.

This clone appeared a single time. The chain is built from TRBV2 and TRBJ2-1; D uncertain. CDR1 and CDR2 from the germline V gene are SNHLY and FYNNEI. Trimming took 7 bases from V and 8 from J, leaving 15 bases between them. The CDR3 runs to 13 residues. CDR3 nucleotides: TGTGCCAGCAATCTCTTGGAGAGAGATGAGCAGTTCTTC. Translation gives CASNLLERDEQFF.

This sequence joins TRBV19 and TRBJ1-1, with TRBD1 matching over 7 bases. The germline V gene encodes CDR1 LNHDA and CDR2 SQIVND (reference sequence). This CDR3 region has 14 residues. V lost 7 bases to trimming and J lost 5 bases; unmatched junction nucleotides: 10. The CDR3 nucleotides are TGTGCCAGTAAAAGTGGACAGGTTAAGACTGAAGCTTTCTTT. Amino acids: CASKSGQVKTEAFF. The variable domain in full, completed from reference TRBV19 and TRBJ1-1, reads DGGITQSPKYLFRKEGQNVTLSCEQNLNHDAMYWYRQDPGQGLRLIYYSQIVNDFQKGDIAEGYSVSREKKESFPLTVTSAQKNPTAFYLCASKSGQVKTEAFFGQGTRLTVV.

Only a few counts were recorded for this clone. The chain has TRBV4-3 and TRBJ2-7, with D possibly matching TRBD2 (5 bases). The germline V and J ends were trimmed by 0 bases and 0 bases, with 9 bases remaining between them. The germline gives CDR1 LGHNA, CDR2 YSLEER. CDR3 length: 15 amino acids. As DNA, the CDR3 is TGCGCCAGCAGCCAAGAATACGGGGTCTCCTACGAGCAGTACTTC. Its protein product is CASSQEYGVSYEQYF.